This entry describes one T cell receptor beta chain. What it binds is unknown. These data come from a study of shared clonotypes between healthy human individuals. For the study at large: Used for every donor were three CD4 naive, three CD4 memory, two CD8 naive and one CD8 memory plate. Study-wide results and limits: The diversity represented, both genetic and in exposure history, was limited by few donors. Around 5% was the fraction of naive CD4 clonotypes found shared across four donors.

The germline gives CDR1 LNHDA, CDR2 SQIVND (reference sequence). The length of the CDR3 is 15 residues. V lost 5 bases and J lost 7, with 18 bases in between. TCRdb's table, derived via immunoSEQ multiplex PCR, lists solely in-frame clones and lacks some. In the table there are a few million clones, 90% to 95% of which are singletons. Naive CD8 populations comprised CD45RO-negative cells positively selected for CCR7, excluding terminally differentiated effector memory CD45RA+ cells. V gene TRBV19 combines with J gene TRBJ1-5, with D hard to call. The sequenced sample consisted of naive CD8+ T cells from PBMCs. The receptor comes from a man aged 18 to 35 in good health. Some clones in this sample may be carry-over from other donors' samples. CDR3 bases: TGTGCCAGTAGTGATCGGGCATTAAACCCCCAGCCCCAGCATTTT. As protein: CASSDRALNPQPQHF.